The 5 T cell receptor beta chains presented below share a single source sample, sequenced in a study of T cells after posttransplantation cyclophosphamide. Profiling relied on immunoSEQ multiplex PCR, and the TCRdb table lists in-frame clones only, not all of them. The sample shows 9,000 to 13,000 clones, roughly 80% of them seen only once. Busulfan-fludarabine conditioning, marrow transplant, and cyclophosphamide on days +3 and +4 were administered. Source: PBMCs, taken after allogeneic stem cell transplant with posttransplant cyclophosphamide. The receptors shown here come from a female patient between 50 and 59 years old who received an allogeneic stem cell transplant from a related donor, was CMV-positive, and had no GVHD. Some T cells could come from the graft donor.

V and J are TRBV6-5 and TRBJ2-7; unclear D gene. The CDR3 covers 14 residues. Germline CDR1 and CDR2: MNHEY and SVGAGI. V was cut by 3 bases and J by 1 base, with 10 bases left in between. CDR3 nucleotide sequence: TGTGCCAGCAGTTATTCTTCTACGTCCTACGAGCAGTACTTC. Translation gives CASSYSSTSYEQYF.

CDR3 residues: CASDTGTSGNEQFF. CDR3 coding DNA: TGTGCCAGTGACACCGGGACTAGCGGCAATGAGCAGTTCTTC. The chain uses TRBV19 and TRBJ2-1, with 11 bases lining up with TRBD2. Germline V gene lookup returns CDR1 LNHDA and CDR2 SQIVND (reference sequence). The CDR3 has 14 residues. Losses at the gene ends were 8 bases for V and 6 bases for J; bases not matched to a gene: 6.

V gene TRBV6-1 combines with J gene TRBJ1-3, with D unresolved. Per germline, CDR1 MNHNS and CDR2 SASEGT. This CDR3 region has 15 residues. V lost 8 bases and J lost 0, with 14 bases in between. CDR3 amino acids: CASWRALSSGNTIYF. The CDR3 nucleotides are TGTGCCAGCTGGAGGGCTTTGAGCTCTGGAAACACCATATATTTT.

The CDR3 reads CASSFSSRTVGYTF. The DNA for the CDR3 is TGTGCCAGCAGCTTTTCTTCCCGGACAGTCGGCTACACCTTC. The chain employs TRBV7-2 and TRBJ1-2; D possibly corresponds to TRBD1 (6 bases). Between the trimmed V and J ends, which lost 3 bases and 8 bases, there was a span of 16 bases. This CDR3 spans 14 amino acids. The germline V gene has CDR1 SGHTA and CDR2 FQGNSA.

The CDR3 DNA sequence: TGTGCCAGCAGTTTAAGCGGCGGTGGGTATACCTCACCCCTCCACTTT. Translation: CASSLSGGGYTSPLHF. V usage is TRBV27 and J usage is TRBJ1-6, with D unclear. The CDR3 length is 16 residues. The germline CDR1 and CDR2 sequences are MNHEY and SMNVEV (reference sequence). V was cut by 2 bases and J by 10 bases, with 18 bases left in between.